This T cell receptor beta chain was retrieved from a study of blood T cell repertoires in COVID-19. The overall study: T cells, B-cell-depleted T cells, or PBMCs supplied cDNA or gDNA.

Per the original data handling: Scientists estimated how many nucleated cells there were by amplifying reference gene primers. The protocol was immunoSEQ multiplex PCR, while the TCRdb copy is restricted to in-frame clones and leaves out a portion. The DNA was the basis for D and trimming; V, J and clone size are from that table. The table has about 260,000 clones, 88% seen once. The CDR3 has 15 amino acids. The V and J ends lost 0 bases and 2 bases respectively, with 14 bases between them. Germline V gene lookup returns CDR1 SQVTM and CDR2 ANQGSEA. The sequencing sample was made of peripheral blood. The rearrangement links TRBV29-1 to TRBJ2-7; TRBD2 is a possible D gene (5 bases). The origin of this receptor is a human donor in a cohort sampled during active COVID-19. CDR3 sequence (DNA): TGCAGCGTTGAAGACCCGCGGGCCGCCGCCTACGAGCAGTACTTC. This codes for CSVEDPRAAAYEQYF.